A selection of T cell receptor beta chains follows, all from one sample in a study of T cells in Graves' hyperthyroidism and ophthalmopathy. TCRdb used MiXCR to reprocess the multiplex PCR reads, holding one entry per CDR3 protein. The sample holds about 400,000 distinct CDR3 sequences, under 15% seen once. Sequencing was carried out using blood. The receptors were sampled from a man aged 18 to 35 with Graves' ophthalmopathy. Each CDR3 is given with its conserved first and last residue. D genes are given only for firm matches. A clone size is listed for some rows: how often the clone was seen (once, few, many), or a class if it is expanded.

TRBV20-1,TRBJ2-7,.,many,CSAPRLGGIGEQYF,TGCAGTGCTCCCCGCCTCGGGGGTATAGGCGAGCAGTACTTC
TRBV7-9,TRBJ2-1,.,.,CASSLRGTSHNEQFF,TGTGCCAGCAGCTTAAGGGGGACTTCCCACAATGAGCAGTTCTTC
TRBV11-2,TRBJ2-7,.,many,CASSLTLGRGGYEQYF,TGTGCCAGCAGCCTGACTCTCGGACGGGGCGGGTACGAGCAGTACTTC
TRBV2,TRBJ2-5,.,.,CAKGSSVKETQYF,TGTGCCAAGGGGTCATCGGTTAAAGAGACCCAGTACTTC
TRBV5-1,TRBJ2-5,TRBD2,few,CASSLQAGGGQETQYF,TGCGCCAGCAGCTTGCAAGCGGGGGGCGGTCAAGAGACCCAGTACTTC
TRBV18,TRBJ2-1,.,few,CVSSPDYNEQFF,TGTGTCAGCTCACCGGATTACAATGAGCAGTTCTTC
TRBV10-2,TRBJ2-2,TRBD1,few,CASAGTANTGELFF,TGCGCCAGCGCTGGGACAGCGAACACCGGGGAGCTGTTTTTT
TRBV4-1,TRBJ2-7,.,.,CASSQDSGETYEQYF,TGCGCCAGCAGCCAAGATAGTGGAGAGACTTACGAGCAGTACTTC
TRBV9,TRBJ2-7,TRBD1,many,CASSVTAGGSYEQYF,TGTGCCAGCAGCGTCACAGCAGGGGGCTCCTACGAGCAGTACTTC
TRBV4-1,TRBJ1-5,TRBD1,once,CASSHGDSRQPQHF,TGCGCCAGCAGCCACGGGGACAGTAGGCAGCCCCAGCATTTT
TRBV12-3/TRBV12-4,TRBJ2-2,.,many,CASSSPSGELFF,TGTGCCAGCAGTTCCCCCTCCGGGGAGCTGTTTTTT
TRBV2,TRBJ1-5,.,many,CASSAGGRGQPQHF,TGTGCCAGCAGCGCCGGGGGACGGGGGCAGCCCCAGCATTTT
TRBV28,TRBJ1-1,TRBD1,many,CASSPGQSTEAFF,TGTGCCAGCAGTCCGGGACAGAGCACTGAAGCTTTCTTT
TRBV7-2,TRBJ2-2,TRBD1,many,CASSLDRGPGELFF,TGTGCCAGCAGCCTAGACAGGGGCCCCGGGGAGCTGTTTTTT
TRBV19,TRBJ1-5,.,.,CASSIVPLGNQPQHF,TGTGCCAGTAGTATAGTACCGCTCGGGAATCAGCCCCAGCATTTT
TRBV5-1,TRBJ2-5,TRBD1,.,CASSLGTVGQETQYF,TGCGCCAGCAGCTTAGGGACAGTGGGCCAAGAGACCCAGTACTTC
TRBV29-1,TRBJ2-5,.,many,CSVLRAAYQETQYF,TGCAGCGTTCTCCGAGCGGCCTACCAAGAGACCCAGTACTTC
TRBV12-3/TRBV12-4,TRBJ2-7,.,many,CASSSGGIYEQYF,TGTGCCAGCAGTTCCGGCGGGATCTACGAGCAGTACTTC
TRBV5-1,TRBJ2-1,.,many,CASGDGDADNEQFF,TGCGCCAGCGGCGATGGGGACGCCGACAATGAGCAGTTCTTC
TRBV6-9,TRBJ1-4,.,.,CASSYGGAHNEKLFF,TGTGCCAGCAGTTACGGCGGGGCTCATAATGAAAAACTGTTTTTT
TRBV28,TRBJ2-7,TRBD2,.,CASSYGTSGPSYEQYF,TGTGCCAGCAGTTACGGGACTAGCGGGCCCTCCTACGAGCAGTACTTC
TRBV24-1,TRBJ2-1,TRBD2,.,CATSDPTSGSSYNEQFF,TGTGCCACCAGTGATCCGACTAGCGGGAGCTCCTACAATGAGCAGTTCTTC
TRBV10-2,TRBJ2-5,TRBD2,many,CASSGSTSEETQYF,TGCGCCAGCAGTGGATCTACTAGCGAAGAGACCCAGTACTTC
TRBV7-9,TRBJ2-7,.,many,CASSLGLDSSYEQYF,TGTGCCAGCAGCTTAGGCCTGGACTCCTCCTACGAGCAGTACTTC
TRBV9,TRBJ2-2,TRBD2,.,CASSRGTSGPTGELFF,TGTGCCAGCAGCCGGGGGACTAGCGGCCCCACCGGGGAGCTGTTTTTT
TRBV12-5,TRBJ2-1,TRBD2,few,CASGLSGGNEQFF,TGTGCTAGTGGTTTGAGCGGGGGAAATGAGCAGTTCTTC
TRBV7-3,TRBJ2-7,TRBD2,many,CASSLTVSGRGSYEQYF,TGTGCCAGCAGCTTAACGGTTAGCGGGAGGGGGTCCTACGAGCAGTACTTC
TRBV20-1,TRBJ2-5,TRBD2,many,CSAHPPTSGFNRETQYF,TGCAGTGCCCACCCCCCGACTAGCGGATTTAATAGGGAGACCCAGTACTTC
TRBV7-9,TRBJ2-1,.,.,CASSFGMTYNEQFF,TGTGCCAGCAGCTTCGGCATGACCTACAATGAGCAGTTCTTC
TRBV2,TRBJ1-1,.,.,CASRLDVGVNTEAFF,TGTGCCAGCAGGTTGGACGTAGGGGTGAACACTGAAGCTTTCTTT
TRBV20-1,TRBJ2-2,TRBD1,.,CSAVDPGQGFAGELFF,TGCAGTGCTGTTGACCCGGGACAGGGGTTCGCCGGGGAGCTGTTTTTT
TRBV7-2,TRBJ1-2,.,few,CASSPPLDNYGYTF,TGTGCCAGCAGCCCCCCTCTGGATAACTATGGCTACACCTTC
TRBV20-1,TRBJ1-5,.,once,CSARQDRNQPQHF,TGCAGTGCTCGACAGGACCGCAATCAGCCCCAGCATTTT
TRBV10-3,TRBJ2-7,TRBD2,.,CAISTPPRGSPYEQYF,TGTGCCATCAGTACTCCCCCACGCGGGAGTCCGTACGAGCAGTACTTC
TRBV30,TRBJ2-5,TRBD2,many,CACPSGPGAQYF,TGTGCCTGCCCTAGCGGTCCGGGGGCCCAGTACTTC
TRBV24-1,TRBJ2-7,.,many,CATMEPGANEQYF,TGTGCCACCATGGAACCGGGAGCTAACGAGCAGTACTTC
TRBV7-9,TRBJ2-7,.,many,CASILPGGSSYEQYF,TGTGCCAGCATCCTACCCGGGGGCAGTTCCTACGAGCAGTACTTC
TRBV10-3,TRBJ2-7,.,few,CAISEGDFYEQYF,TGTGCCATCAGTGAGGGGGACTTCTACGAGCAGTACTTC
TRBV18,TRBJ1-2,.,many,CASSPSAGPNYGYTF,TGTGCCAGCTCACCATCAGCAGGACCTAACTATGGCTACACCTTC
TRBV18,TRBJ2-3,.,many,CASAPRAGASTDTQYF,TGTGCCAGCGCACCCAGAGCAGGAGCCAGCACAGATACGCAGTATTTT